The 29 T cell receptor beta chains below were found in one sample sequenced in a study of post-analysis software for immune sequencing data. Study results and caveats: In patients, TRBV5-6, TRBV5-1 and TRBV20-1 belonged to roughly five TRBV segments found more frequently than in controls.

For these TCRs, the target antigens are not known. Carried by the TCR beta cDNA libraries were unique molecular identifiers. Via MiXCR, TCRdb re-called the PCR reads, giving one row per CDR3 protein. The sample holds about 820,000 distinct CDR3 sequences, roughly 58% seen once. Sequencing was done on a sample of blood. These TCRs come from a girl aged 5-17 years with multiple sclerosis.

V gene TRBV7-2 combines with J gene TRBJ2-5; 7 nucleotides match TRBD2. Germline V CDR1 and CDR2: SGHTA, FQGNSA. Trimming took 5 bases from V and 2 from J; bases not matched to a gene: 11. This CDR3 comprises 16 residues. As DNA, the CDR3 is TGTGCCAGCAGCCCCTACGAGCGGGGCTGGCAAGAGACCCAGTACTTC. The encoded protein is CASSPYERGWQETQYF.

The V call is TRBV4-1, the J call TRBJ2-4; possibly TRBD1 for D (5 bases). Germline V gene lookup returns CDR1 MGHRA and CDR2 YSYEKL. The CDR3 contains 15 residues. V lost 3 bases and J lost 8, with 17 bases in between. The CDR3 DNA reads TGCGCCAGCAGCCACACTGGGGCTCGCCAAGACATTCAGTACTTC. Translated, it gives CASSHTGARQDIQYF.

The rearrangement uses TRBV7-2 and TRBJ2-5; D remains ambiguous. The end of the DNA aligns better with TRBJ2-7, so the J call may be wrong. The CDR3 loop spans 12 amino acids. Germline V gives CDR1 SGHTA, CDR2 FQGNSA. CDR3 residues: CASSLATHEQYF. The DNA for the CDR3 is TGTGCCAGCAGCTTAGCGACTCACGAGCAGTACTTC.

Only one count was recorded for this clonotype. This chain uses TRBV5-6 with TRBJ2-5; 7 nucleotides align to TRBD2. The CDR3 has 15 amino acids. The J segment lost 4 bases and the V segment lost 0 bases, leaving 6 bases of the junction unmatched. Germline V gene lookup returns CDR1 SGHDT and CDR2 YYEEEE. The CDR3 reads CASSLEASGRETQYF. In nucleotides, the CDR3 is TGTGCCAGCAGCTTGGAGGCTAGCGGAAGAGAGACCCAGTACTTC.

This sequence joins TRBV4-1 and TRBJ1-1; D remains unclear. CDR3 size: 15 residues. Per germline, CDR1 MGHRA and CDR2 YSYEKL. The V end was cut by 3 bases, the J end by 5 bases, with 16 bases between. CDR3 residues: CASSQDLPRNTEAFF. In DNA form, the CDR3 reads TGCGCCAGCAGCCAGGACTTACCCCGCAATACTGAAGCTTTCTTT.

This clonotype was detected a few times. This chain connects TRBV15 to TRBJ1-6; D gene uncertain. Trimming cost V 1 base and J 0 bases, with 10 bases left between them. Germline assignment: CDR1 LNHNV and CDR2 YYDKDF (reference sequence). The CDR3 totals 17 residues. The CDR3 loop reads CATSRGPRSSYNSPLHF. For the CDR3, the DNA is TGTGCCACCAGCAGAGGACCGAGGAGCTCCTATAATTCACCCCTCCACTTT.

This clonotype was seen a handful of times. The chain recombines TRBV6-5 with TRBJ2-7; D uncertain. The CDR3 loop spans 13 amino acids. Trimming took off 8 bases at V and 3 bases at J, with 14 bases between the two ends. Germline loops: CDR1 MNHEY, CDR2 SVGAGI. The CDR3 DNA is TGTGCCAGCGTGGCAGTGGGTGGCTACGAGCAGTACTTC. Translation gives CASVAVGGYEQYF.

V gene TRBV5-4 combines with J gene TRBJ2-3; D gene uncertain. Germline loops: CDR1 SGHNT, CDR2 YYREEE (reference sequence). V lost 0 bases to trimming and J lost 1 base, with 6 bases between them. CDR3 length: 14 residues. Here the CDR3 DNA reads TGTGCCAGCAGCTTGGCCGCCCGCACAGATACGCAGTATTTT. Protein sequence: CASSLAARTDTQYF. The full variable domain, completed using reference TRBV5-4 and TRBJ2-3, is ETGVTQSPTHLIKTRGQQVTLRCSSQSGHNTVSWYQQALGQGPQFIFQYYREEENGRGNFPPRFSGLQFPNYSSELNVNALELDDSALYLCASSLAARTDTQYFGPGTRLTVL.

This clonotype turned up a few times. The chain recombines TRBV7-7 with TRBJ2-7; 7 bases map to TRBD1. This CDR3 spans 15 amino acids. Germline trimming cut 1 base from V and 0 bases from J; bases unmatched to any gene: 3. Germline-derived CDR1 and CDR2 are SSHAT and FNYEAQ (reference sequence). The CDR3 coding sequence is TGTGCCAGCAGCTTAGGGACAGGCTACTCCTACGAGCAGTACTTC. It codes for CASSLGTGYSYEQYF.

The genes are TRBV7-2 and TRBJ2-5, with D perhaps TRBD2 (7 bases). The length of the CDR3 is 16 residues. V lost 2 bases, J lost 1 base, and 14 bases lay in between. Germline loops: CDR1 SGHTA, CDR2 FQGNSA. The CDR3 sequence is CASSLNPGGLQETQYF. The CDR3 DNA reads TGTGCCAGCAGCTTAAATCCGGGGGGCCTCCAAGAGACCCAGTACTTC.

The CDR3 DNA reads as TGTGCCAGTAGTATCGGACCTAGAGAGCAGTTCTTC. It is translated as CASSIGPREQFF. The rearrangement joins TRBV19 to TRBJ2-1, with D hard to call. V lost 3 bases and J 10 bases, leaving 10 bases between the germline ends. CDR3 length equals 12 residues. Per germline, CDR1 LNHDA and CDR2 SQIVND (reference sequence). The entire variable domain, with the rest obtained from reference TRBV19 and TRBJ2-1, is as follows: DGGITQSPKYLFRKEGQNVTLSCEQNLNHDAMYWYRQDPGQGLRLIYYSQIVNDFQKGDIAEGYSVSREKKESFPLTVTSAQKNPTAFYLCASSIGPREQFFGPGTRLTVL.

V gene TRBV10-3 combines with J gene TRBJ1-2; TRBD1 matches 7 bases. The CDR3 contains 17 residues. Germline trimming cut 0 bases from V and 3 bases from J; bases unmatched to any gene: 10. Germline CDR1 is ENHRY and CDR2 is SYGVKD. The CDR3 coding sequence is TGTGCCATCAGTGAGTCGATCCTCGGACAGGAATACTATGGCTACACCTTC. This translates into CAISESILGQEYYGYTF.

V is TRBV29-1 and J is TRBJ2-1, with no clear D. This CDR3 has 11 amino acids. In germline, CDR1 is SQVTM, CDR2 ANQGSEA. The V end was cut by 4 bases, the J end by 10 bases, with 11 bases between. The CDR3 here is CSVGFLYEQFF. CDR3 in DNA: TGCAGCGTTGGATTCCTCTACGAGCAGTTCTTC.

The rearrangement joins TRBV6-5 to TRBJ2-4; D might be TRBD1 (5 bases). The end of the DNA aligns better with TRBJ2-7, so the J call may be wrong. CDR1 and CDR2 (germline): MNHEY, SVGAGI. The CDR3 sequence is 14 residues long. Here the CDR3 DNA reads TGTGCCAGCAAGAGGTGGCAGGGCACCTACGAGCAGTACTTC. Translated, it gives CASKRWQGTYEQYF.

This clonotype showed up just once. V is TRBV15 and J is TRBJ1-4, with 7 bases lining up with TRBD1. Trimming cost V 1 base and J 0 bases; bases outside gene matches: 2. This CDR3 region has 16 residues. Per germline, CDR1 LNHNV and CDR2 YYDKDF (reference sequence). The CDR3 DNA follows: TGTGCCACCAGCAGAGGGGGACAGTCAACTAATGAAAAACTGTTTTTT. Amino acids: CATSRGGQSTNEKLFF.

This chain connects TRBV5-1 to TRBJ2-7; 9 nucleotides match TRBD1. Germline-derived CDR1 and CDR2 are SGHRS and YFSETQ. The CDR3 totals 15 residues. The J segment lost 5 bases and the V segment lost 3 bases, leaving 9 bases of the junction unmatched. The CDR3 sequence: CASSSGTGRFDEQYF. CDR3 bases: TGCGCCAGCAGCTCCGGGACAGGGAGATTCGACGAGCAGTACTTC.

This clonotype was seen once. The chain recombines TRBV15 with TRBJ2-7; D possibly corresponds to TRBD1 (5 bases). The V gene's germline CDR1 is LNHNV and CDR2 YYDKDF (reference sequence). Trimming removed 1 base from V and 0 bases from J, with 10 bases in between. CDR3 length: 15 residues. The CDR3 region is CATSRGKGDSYEQYF. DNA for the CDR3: TGTGCCACCAGCAGAGGCAAAGGGGACTCCTACGAGCAGTACTTC. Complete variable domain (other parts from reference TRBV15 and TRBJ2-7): DAMVIQNPRYQVTQFGKPVTLSCSQTLNHNVMYWYQQKSSQAPKLLFHYYDKDFNNEADTPDNFQSRRPNTSFCFLDIRSPGLGDTAMYLCATSRGKGDSYEQYFGPGTRLTVT.

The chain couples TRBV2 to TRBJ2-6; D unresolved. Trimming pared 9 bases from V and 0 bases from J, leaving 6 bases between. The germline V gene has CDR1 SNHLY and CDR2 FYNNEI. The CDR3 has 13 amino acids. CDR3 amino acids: CARWSSGANVLTF. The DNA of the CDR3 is TGTGCCAGGTGGAGCTCTGGGGCCAACGTCCTGACTTTC.

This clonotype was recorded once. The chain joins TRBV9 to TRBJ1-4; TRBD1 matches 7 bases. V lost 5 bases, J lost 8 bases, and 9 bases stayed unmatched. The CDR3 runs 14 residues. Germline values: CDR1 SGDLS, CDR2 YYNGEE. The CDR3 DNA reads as TGTGCCAGCAGTTTCACAGGGGAGGGAGAAAAACTGTTTTTT. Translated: CASSFTGEGEKLFF. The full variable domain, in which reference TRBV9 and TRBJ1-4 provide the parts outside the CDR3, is DSGVTQTPKHLITATGQRVTLRCSPRSGDLSVYWYQQSLDQGLQFLIQYYNGEERAKGNILERFSAQQFPDLHSELNLSSLELGDSALYFCASSFTGEGEKLFFGSGTQLSVL.

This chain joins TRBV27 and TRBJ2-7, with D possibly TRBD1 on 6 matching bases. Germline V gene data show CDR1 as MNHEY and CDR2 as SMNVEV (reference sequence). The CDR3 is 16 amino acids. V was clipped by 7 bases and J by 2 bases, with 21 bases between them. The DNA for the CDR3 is TGTGCCAGCACCCCAAATCCCGGGACAATTCCCTACGAGCAGTACTTC. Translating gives CASTPNPGTIPYEQYF.

The CDR3 bases are TGCAGTGCTAGATCCGCCGGGTGGGGCCAAGAGACCCAGTACTTC. Translating gives CSARSAGWGQETQYF. The chain carries TRBV20-1 and TRBJ2-5; D unresolved. The CDR3 contains 15 residues. CDR1 is DFQATT, CDR2 SNEGSKA, per germline (reference sequence). V gave up 2 bases and J gave up 1 base, with 14 bases separating them.

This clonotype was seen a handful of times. In nucleotides, the CDR3 is TGCGCCAGCAGCTTGCTAGGGGTAGACAACTATGGCTACACCTTC. Amino acid sequence: CASSLLGVDNYGYTF. The chain is built from TRBV5-1 and TRBJ1-2; weak D call: TRBD1 (5 bases). In germline, CDR1 is SGHRS, CDR2 YFSETQ. V lost 1 base and J 2 bases, leaving 12 bases between the germline ends. The CDR3 has 15 amino acids.

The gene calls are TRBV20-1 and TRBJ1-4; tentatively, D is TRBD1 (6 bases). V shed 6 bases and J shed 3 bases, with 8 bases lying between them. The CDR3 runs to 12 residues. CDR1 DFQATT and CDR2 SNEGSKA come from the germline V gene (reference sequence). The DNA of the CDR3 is TGCAGTGCCCGGACAGCTAATGAAAAACTGTTTTTT. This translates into CSARTANEKLFF.

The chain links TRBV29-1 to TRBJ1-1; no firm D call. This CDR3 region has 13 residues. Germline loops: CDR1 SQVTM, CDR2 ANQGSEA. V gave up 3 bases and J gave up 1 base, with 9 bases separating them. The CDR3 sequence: CSVEASWNTEAFF. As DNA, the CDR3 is TGCAGCGTTGAGGCCAGTTGGAACACTGAAGCTTTCTTT. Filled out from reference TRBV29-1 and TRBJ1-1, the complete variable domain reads SAVISQKPSRDICQRGTSLTIQCQVDSQVTMMFWYRQQPGQSLTLIATANQGSEATYESGFVIDKFPISRPNLTFSTLTVSNMSPEDSSIYLCSVEASWNTEAFFGQGTRLTVV.

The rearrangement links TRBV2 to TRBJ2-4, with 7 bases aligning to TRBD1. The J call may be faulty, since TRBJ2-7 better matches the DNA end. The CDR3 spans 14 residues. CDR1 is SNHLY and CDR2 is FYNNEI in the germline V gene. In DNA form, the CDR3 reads TGTGCCAGCAGTGTGATACAGGGGATCTCCGAGCAGTACTTC. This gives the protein CASSVIQGISEQYF.

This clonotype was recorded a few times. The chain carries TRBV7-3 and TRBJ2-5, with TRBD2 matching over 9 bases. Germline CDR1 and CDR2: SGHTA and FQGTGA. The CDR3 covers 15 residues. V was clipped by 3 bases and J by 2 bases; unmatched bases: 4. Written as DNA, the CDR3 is TGTGCCAGCAGCTTTAGCGGGAGCCCTCAAGAGACCCAGTACTTC. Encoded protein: CASSFSGSPQETQYF.

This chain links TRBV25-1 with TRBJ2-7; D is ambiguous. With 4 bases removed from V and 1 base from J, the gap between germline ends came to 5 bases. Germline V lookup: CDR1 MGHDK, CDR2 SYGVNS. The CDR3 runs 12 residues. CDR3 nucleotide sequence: TGTGCCAGCAGTGCATATTCCTACGAGCAGTACTTC. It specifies CASSAYSYEQYF.

CDR3 residues: CASSLRPGAPNTGELFF. CDR3 DNA sequence: TGTGCCAGCAGCTTAAGGCCAGGGGCCCCGAACACCGGGGAGCTGTTTTTT. The rearrangement uses TRBV7-9 and TRBJ2-2, with D possibly matching TRBD1 (6 bases). V lost 2 bases, J lost 0 bases, and 13 bases lay in between. There are 17 residues in the CDR3. The V gene's germline CDR1 is SEHNR and CDR2 FQNEAQ (reference sequence).

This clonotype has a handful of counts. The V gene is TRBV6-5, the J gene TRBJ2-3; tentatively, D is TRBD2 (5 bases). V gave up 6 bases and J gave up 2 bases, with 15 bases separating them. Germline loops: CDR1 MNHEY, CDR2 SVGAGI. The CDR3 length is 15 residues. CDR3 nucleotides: TGTGCCAGCAGCAAAAGTCGGGGTTTCACAGATACGCAGTATTTT. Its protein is CASSKSRGFTDTQYF.